The clone carrying this T cell receptor beta chain showed up many times. The data were taken from a study of Graves' ophthalmopathy and Graves' hyperthyroidism. This CDR3 has 15 amino acids. V lost 1 base to trimming and J lost 1 base; unmatched junction nucleotides: 1. Germline V gene sequence: CDR1 LGHDT, CDR2 YNNKEL (reference sequence). The authors amplified TCR beta CDR3 regions from RNA transcripts. Investigators did first-round RT-PCR with HTBI primers, then second-round multiplex PCR. TCRdb processed the multiplex PCR reads anew with MiXCR; each CDR3 protein has one entry. The sample lists around 660,000 distinct CDR3 sequences, more than 40% occurring once.

What was sequenced was peripheral blood. The chain has TRBV3-1 and TRBJ2-5; TRBD2 matches at 9 bases. This clonotype was sampled from an adult man with Graves' ophthalmopathy. CDR3 residues: CASSQGSGSQETQYF. The CDR3 DNA sequence: TGTGCCAGCAGCCAAGGTAGCGGGAGCCAAGAGACCCAGTACTTC.